Listed below are T cell receptor beta chains from one sample, sequenced in a study of tumor-infiltrating lymphocytes in glioblastoma multiforme. TCRdb reprocessed the multiplex PCR reads via MiXCR and lists one record per CDR3 protein. The sample records 8,900 or so distinct CDR3 sequences, under 85% being singletons. The sample comprised brain tumor tissue. The receptors derive from a male donor with glioblastoma. CDR3s include the opening cysteine and the closing phenylalanine or tryptophan. A D gene is named only where the DNA matches it firmly. The size entry is marked missing in some rows and otherwise reads once, few, many or a size class.

v_gene,j_gene,d_gene,abundance,CDR3aa,CDR3nt
TRBV29-1,TRBJ1-1,-,-,CTFSGRGRRIPDEAFF,TGCACTTTCTCTGGTCGCGGCAGGCGGATTCCAGATGAAGCTTTCTTT
TRBV5-1,TRBJ2-3,-,-,CASSNRDSTDTRYF,TGCGCCAGCAGCAACAGGGATTCAACAGATACGCGATATTTT
TRBV20-1,TRBJ1-2,-,-,CSAPSEGPGYGYTF,TGCAGTGCTCCTTCAGAGGGGCCGGGGTATGGCTACACCTTC
TRBV29-1,TRBJ2-1,TRBD1,-,CSVGGRQGDNERFF,TGCAGCGTTGGGGGACGGCAGGGGGACAATGAGCGGTTCTTC
TRBV20-1,TRBJ2-7,TRBD2,many,CSARETSGVPYEQYF,TGCAGTGCTAGAGAGACTAGCGGAGTACCCTACGAGCAGTACTTC
TRBV5-4,TRBJ2-1,TRBD2,many,CASSPHPVAGGKNEQFF,TGTGCCAGCAGCCCCCACCCAGTAGCGGGAGGAAAAAATGAGCAGTTCTTC
TRBV30,TRBJ2-7,-,once,CAWSGGFTYEQYF,TGTGCCTGGTCTGGGGGGTTCACCTACGAGCAGTACTTC
TRBV11-2,TRBJ2-1,TRBD2,once,CTSSLRGSGTNEQIF,TGTACCAGCAGCTTACGGGGTAGCGGGACGAATGAGCAGATCTTC
TRBV12-3/TRBV12-4,TRBJ1-6,-,-,CASSLARGRDSPLHF,TGTGCCAGCAGTTTAGCGCGCGGCCGGGATTCACCCCTCCACTTT
TRBV12-3/TRBV12-4,TRBJ1-3,-,-,CASRITGTGNTIYF,TGTGCCAGCAGAATTACAGGGACTGGAAACACCATATATTTT
TRBV20-1,TRBJ2-7,-,medium-sized,CSASRDSISYEQYF,TGCAGTGCCTCTCGTGACAGCATCTCCTACGAGCAGTACTTC
TRBV11-2,TRBJ2-1,-,-,CASRGEQNEQSF,TGTGCCAGTAGGGGGGAGCAAAACGAGCAGTCCTTC
TRBV5-1,TRBJ2-3,-,once,CAITTSSLTDTQYF,TGCGCCATCACTACTAGCAGCCTCACAGATACGCAGTATTTT
TRBV20-1,TRBJ2-3,-,-,CSALRTTTTLNTQYF,TGCAGTGCCCTACGGACAACGACAACCCTTAATACGCAGTATTTT
TRBV6-1,TRBJ1-1,TRBD1,medium-sized,CASYKTGRKSEAFF,TGTGCCAGCTACAAGACAGGGAGGAAGTCTGAAGCTTTCTTT
TRBV11-3,TRBJ2-4,-,-,CANGLTGNEDDIQYF,TGTGCCAACGGCTTAACCGGTAATGAGGATGACATTCAGTACTTC
TRBV20-1,TRBJ2-5,TRBD1,once,CGASGQGARENQYF,TGCGGTGCTTCGGGACAGGGGGCAAGGGAGAACCAGTACTTC
TRBV20-1,TRBJ2-2,-,-,CSARDWGANTGELFF,TGCAGTGCTAGAGATTGGGGTGCGAACACCGGGGAGCTGTTTTTT
TRBV11-3,TRBJ2-1,-,few,CASSLRTYNEQFF,TGTGCCAGCAGCTTAAGGACATACAATGAGCAGTTCTTC
TRBV11-2,TRBJ2-2,TRBD2,-,CASSLVRSSGGSNTGELLF,TGTGCCAGCAGCTTAGTTCGTTCCAGCGGGGGCTCAAACACCGGGGAGCTGCTTTTT
TRBV11-3,TRBJ2-5,TRBD2,-,CASSSGRASEAQYF,TGTGCCAGCAGCAGCGGGAGGGCCTCAGAGGCCCAGTACTTC
TRBV20-1,TRBJ2-1,-,-,CSARDGGGSYKEQFF,TGCAGTGCTAGAGATGGCGGGGGCTCCTACAAAGAGCAGTTCTTC
TRBV28,TRBJ1-2,-,-,CASTQRARNNYGYTF,TGTGCCAGCACCCAACGAGCGAGGAATAACTATGGCTACACCTTC
TRBV12-5,TRBJ2-7,TRBD1,medium-sized,CASGVDRGNCGEQYF,TGTGCTAGTGGCGTCGACAGGGGTAATTGCGGAGAGCAGTACTTC
TRBV6-6,TRBJ2-3,TRBD2,-,CASSPQAGTITDTQYF,TGTGCCAGCAGTCCCCAAGCCGGGACTATCACAGATACGCAGTATTTT
TRBV11-2,TRBJ2-7,-,once,CASSLRVISEQHF,TGTGCCAGCAGCTTAAGGGTTATCTCCGAGCAGCACTTC
TRBV5-1,TRBJ2-1,-,many,CASSFGGQYNEQFF,TGCGCCAGCAGCTTCGGGGGGCAGTACAATGAGCAGTTCTTC
TRBV20-1,TRBJ2-1,-,-,CSASSRDEQFF,TGCAGTGCTAGTTCCAGGGATGAGCAGTTCTTC
TRBV11-2,TRBJ2-1,-,once,CASSLESYNEQFF,TGTGCCAGCAGCTTGGAGTCCTACAATGAGCAGTTCTTC
TRBV6-1,TRBJ1-2,-,-,CASSEVPHGGTEGYTF,TGTGCCAGCAGTGAAGTACCCCATGGGGGTACGGAGGGCTACACCTTC
TRBV12-3/TRBV12-4,TRBJ2-3,TRBD2,-,CVSSSLAGKDTKYF,TGTGTCAGCAGTTCGCTAGCGGGAAAGGATACGAAGTATTTT
TRBV10-3,TRBJ2-5,TRBD1,-,CAISSGTGGSQEAQYF,TGTGCCATCAGTTCCGGGACAGGGGGTTCCCAGGAGGCCCAGTACTTC
TRBV5-6,TRBJ2-2,-,few,CAGSLADGFDTGELFF,TGTGCCGGCAGCTTGGCGGACGGGTTCGACACCGGGGAGCTGTTTTTT
TRBV25-1,TRBJ1-1,-,many,CASSDEGVVGNTEAFF,TGTGCCAGCAGTGACGAGGGGGTCGTCGGTAACACTGAAGCTTTCTTT
TRBV4-1,TRBJ2-1,-,-,CASSQGTGRSSYNEQFF,TGCGCCAGCAGCCAAGGGACTGGAAGGAGCTCCTACAATGAGCAGTTCTTC
TRBV6-1,TRBJ2-5,TRBD1,-,CSSSVDRGQETQYF,TGTTCCAGCAGTGTCGACAGGGGCCAAGAGACCCAGTACTTC
TRBV7-8,TRBJ2-1,-,-,CARSQKFGGYDEQFF,TGTGCCAGAAGCCAGAAGTTCGGGGGCTACGATGAGCAGTTCTTC
TRBV5-1,TRBJ2-7,TRBD1,-,CASSLAGTGVNEQYF,TGCGCCAGCAGCTTAGCCGGGACAGGGGTAAACGAGCAGTACTTC
TRBV11-2,TRBJ2-3,-,once,CAISTLVGEDKQYF,TGTGCCATCAGTACTCTAGTGGGTGAAGATAAGCAGTATTTT
TRBV4-1,TRBJ1-1,-,few,CASSRRENTEALF,TGCGCCAGCAGCCGGCGCGAGAACACTGAAGCTCTCTTT
TRBV13,TRBJ1-6,-,-,CASSFYNSPLRF,TGTGCCAGCAGCTTTTATAACTCACCCCTCCGCTTT
TRBV4-2,TRBJ2-4,-,-,CASSRDWKNIQYF,TGTGCCAGCAGCCGAGATTGGAAAAACATTCAGTACTTC
TRBV6-5,TRBJ1-5,TRBD1,-,CASSPRDRRNQPQHF,TGTGCCAGCAGTCCCCGGGACAGGCGCAATCAGCCACAGCATTTT
TRBV11-1,TRBJ2-2,-,-,CAEWDTGELFF,TGTGCCGAATGGGACACCGGGGAGCTGTTTTTT
TRBV2,TRBJ2-1,TRBD2,many,CASSVPLAGGNEQFF,TGTGCCAGCAGTGTCCCACTAGCGGGAGGCAATGAGCAGTTCTTC
TRBV4-3,TRBJ2-7,-,-,CAISQAAGSVELYF,TGCGCCATCAGCCAAGCGGCGGGATCCGTCGAGCTGTACTTC